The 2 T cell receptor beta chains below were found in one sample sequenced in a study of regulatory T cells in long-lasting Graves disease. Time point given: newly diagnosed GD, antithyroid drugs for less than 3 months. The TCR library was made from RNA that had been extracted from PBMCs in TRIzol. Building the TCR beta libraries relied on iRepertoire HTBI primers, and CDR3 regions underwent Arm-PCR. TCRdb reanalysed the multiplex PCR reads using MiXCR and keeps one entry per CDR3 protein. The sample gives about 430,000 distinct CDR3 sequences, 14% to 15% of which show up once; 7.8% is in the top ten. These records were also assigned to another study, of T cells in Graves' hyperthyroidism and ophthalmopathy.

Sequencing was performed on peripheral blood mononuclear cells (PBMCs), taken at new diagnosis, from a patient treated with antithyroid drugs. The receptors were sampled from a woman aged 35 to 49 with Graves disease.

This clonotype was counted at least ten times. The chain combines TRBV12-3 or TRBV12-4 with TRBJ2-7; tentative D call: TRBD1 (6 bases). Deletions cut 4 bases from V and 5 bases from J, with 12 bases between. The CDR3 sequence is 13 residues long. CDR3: CASSSTTGHEQYF. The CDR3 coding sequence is TGTGCCAGCAGTTCAACTACAGGGCACGAGCAGTACTTC.

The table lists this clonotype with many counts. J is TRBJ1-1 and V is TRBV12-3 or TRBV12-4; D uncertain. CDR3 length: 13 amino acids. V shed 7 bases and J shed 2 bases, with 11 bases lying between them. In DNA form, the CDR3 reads TGTGCCAGCACCGCGACAATAAACACTGAAGCTTTCTTT. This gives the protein CASTATINTEAFF.